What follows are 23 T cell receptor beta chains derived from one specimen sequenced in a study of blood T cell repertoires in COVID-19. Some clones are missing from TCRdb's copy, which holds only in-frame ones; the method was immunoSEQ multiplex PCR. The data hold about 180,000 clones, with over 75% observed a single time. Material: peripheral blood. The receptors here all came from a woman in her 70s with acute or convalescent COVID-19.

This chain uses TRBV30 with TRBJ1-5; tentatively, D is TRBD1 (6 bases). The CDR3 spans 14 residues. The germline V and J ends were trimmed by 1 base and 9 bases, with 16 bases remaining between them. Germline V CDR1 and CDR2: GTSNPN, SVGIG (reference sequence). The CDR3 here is CAWSAGLGATPQHF. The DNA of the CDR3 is TGTGCCTGGAGTGCAGGCTTGGGGGCTACGCCCCAGCATTTT.

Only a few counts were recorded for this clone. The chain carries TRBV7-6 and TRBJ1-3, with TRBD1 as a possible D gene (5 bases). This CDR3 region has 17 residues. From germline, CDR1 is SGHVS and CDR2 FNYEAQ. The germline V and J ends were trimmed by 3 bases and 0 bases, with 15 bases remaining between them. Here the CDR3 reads CASSFFCTGLSGNTIYF. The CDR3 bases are TGTGCCAGCAGCTTTTTCTGTACAGGCCTCTCTGGAAACACCATATATTTT.

DNA for the CDR3: TGTGCCAGCAGCTTCACAGGGGGCTTTGGCAATGAGCAGTTCTTC. Protein sequence: CASSFTGGFGNEQFF. This sequence joins TRBV11-3 and TRBJ2-1; 9 bases line up with TRBD1. The germline gives CDR1 SGHNT, CDR2 YENEEA. The junction had 6 bases not matched to a gene; V was cut back by 3 bases and J by 6 bases. This CDR3 has 15 amino acids.

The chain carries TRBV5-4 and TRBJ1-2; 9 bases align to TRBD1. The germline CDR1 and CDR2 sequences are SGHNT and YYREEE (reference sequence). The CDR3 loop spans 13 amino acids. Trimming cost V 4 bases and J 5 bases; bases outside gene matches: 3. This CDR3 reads CASSPDRGYGYTF. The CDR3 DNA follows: TGTGCCAGCAGCCCGGACAGGGGATATGGCTACACCTTC.

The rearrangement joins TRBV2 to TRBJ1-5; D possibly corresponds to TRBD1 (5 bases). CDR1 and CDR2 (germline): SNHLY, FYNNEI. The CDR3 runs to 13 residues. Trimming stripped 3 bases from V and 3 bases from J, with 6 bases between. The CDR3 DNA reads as TGTGCCAGCAGTGAGGGGCCCAATCAGCCCCAGCATTTT. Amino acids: CASSEGPNQPQHF.

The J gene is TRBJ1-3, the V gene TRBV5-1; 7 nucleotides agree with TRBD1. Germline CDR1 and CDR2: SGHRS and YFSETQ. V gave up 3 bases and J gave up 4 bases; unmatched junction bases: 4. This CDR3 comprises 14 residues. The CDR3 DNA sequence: TGCGCCAGCAGCTCGACAGGGATCGGAAACACCATATATTTT. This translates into CASSSTGIGNTIYF.

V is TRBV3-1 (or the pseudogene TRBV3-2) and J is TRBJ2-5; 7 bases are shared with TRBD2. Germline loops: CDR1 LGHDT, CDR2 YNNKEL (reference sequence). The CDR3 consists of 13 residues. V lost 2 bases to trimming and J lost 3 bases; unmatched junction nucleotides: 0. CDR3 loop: CASSQRGEETQYF. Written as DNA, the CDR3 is TGTGCCAGCAGCCAACGGGGGGAAGAGACCCAGTACTTC.

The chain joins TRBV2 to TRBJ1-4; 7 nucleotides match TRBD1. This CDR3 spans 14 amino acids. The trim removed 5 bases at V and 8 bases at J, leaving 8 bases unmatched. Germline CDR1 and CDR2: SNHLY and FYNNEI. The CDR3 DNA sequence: TGTGCCAGCAGTCTGACAGGGCCTCGAGAAAAACTGTTTTTT. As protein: CASSLTGPREKLFF.

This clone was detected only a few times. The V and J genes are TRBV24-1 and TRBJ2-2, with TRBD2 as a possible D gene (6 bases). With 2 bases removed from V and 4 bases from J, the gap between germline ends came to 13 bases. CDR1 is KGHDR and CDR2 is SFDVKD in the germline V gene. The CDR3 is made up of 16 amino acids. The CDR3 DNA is TGTGCCACCAGTGATTCGGACGGGGGTCCCACCGGGGAGCTGTTTTTT. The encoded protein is CATSDSDGGPTGELFF.

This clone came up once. The CDR3 protein is CAISDPGQTNEQFF. The CDR3 nucleotides are TGTGCCATCAGTGATCCGGGACAGACCAATGAGCAGTTCTTC. This chain links TRBV10-3 with TRBJ2-1; 7 bases align to TRBD1. The V gene's germline CDR1 is ENHRY and CDR2 SYGVKD. V dropped 3 bases and J dropped 6; count of bases not matched to a gene: 5. The CDR3 is made up of 14 amino acids.

The CDR3 sequence: CASSLFSGGYTF. The CDR3 DNA reads as TGTGCCAGCAGCCTATTCTCAGGTGGCTACACCTTC. The rearrangement links TRBV28 to TRBJ1-2, with D hard to call. The CDR3 spans 12 residues. Deletions cut 6 bases from V and 7 bases from J, with 12 bases between. Germline V gene sequence: CDR1 MDHEN, CDR2 SYDVKM.

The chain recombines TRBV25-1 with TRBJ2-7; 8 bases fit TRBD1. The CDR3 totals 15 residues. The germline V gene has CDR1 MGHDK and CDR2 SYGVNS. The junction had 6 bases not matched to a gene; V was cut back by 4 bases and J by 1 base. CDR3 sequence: CASSGDRGWSYEQYF. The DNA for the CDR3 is TGTGCCAGCAGTGGCGACAGGGGATGGTCCTACGAGCAGTACTTC.

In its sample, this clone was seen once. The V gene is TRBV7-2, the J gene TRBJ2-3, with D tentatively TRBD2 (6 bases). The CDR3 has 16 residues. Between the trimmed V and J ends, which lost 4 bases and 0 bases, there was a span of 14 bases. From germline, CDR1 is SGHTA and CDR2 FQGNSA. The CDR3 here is CASSYQAGSSTDTQYF. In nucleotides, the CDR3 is TGTGCCAGCAGCTATCAAGCGGGTTCTAGCACAGATACGCAGTATTTT.

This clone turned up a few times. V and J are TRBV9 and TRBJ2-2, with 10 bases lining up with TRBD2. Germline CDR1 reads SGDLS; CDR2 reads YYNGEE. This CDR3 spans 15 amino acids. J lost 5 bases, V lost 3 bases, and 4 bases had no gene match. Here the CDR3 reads CASSAGLAETGELFF. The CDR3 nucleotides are TGTGCCAGCAGCGCCGGACTAGCGGAGACCGGGGAGCTGTTTTTT.

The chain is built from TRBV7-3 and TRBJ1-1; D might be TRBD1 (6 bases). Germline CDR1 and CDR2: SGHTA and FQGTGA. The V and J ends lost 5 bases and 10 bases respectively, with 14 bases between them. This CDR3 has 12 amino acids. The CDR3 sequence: CASSPGGAGAFF. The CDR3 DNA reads TGTGCCAGCAGCCCTGGGGGGGCGGGAGCTTTCTTT.

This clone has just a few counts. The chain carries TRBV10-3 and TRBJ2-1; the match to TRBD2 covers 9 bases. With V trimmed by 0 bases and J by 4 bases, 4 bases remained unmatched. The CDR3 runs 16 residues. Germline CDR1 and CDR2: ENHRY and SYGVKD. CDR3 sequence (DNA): TGTGCCATCAGTGAGTCTGCGGGGGGGCCTTACAATGAGCAGTTCTTC. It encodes CAISESAGGPYNEQFF.

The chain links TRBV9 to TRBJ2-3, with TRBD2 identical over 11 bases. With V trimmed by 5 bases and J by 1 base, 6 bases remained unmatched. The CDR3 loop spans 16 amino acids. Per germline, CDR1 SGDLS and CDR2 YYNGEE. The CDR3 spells CASRDGTSGGTDTQYF. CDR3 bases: TGTGCCAGCAGGGACGGGACTAGCGGTGGCACAGATACGCAGTATTTT.

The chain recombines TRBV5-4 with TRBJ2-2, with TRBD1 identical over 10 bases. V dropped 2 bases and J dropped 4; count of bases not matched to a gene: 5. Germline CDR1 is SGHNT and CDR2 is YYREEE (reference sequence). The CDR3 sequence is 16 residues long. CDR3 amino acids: CASSFPDRGRTGELFF. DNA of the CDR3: TGTGCCAGCAGCTTTCCCGACAGGGGGCGCACCGGGGAGCTGTTTTTT. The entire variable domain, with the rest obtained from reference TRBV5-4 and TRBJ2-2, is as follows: ETGVTQSPTHLIKTRGQQVTLRCSSQSGHNTVSWYQQALGQGPQFIFQYYREEENGRGNFPPRFSGLQFPNYSSELNVNALELDDSALYLCASSFPDRGRTGELFFGEGSRLTVL.

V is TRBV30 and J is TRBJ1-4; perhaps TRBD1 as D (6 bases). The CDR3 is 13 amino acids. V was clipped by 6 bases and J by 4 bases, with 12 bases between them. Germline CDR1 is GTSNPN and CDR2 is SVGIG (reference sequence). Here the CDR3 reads CACQGWDNEKLFF. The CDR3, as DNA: TGTGCCTGCCAGGGGTGGGATAATGAAAAACTGTTTTTT.

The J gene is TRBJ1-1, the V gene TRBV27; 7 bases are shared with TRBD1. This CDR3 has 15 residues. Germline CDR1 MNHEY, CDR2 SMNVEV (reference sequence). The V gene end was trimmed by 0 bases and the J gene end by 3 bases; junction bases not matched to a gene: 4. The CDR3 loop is CASSLSGTAYTEAFF. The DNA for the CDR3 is TGTGCCAGCAGTTTATCCGGGACAGCATACACTGAAGCTTTCTTT.

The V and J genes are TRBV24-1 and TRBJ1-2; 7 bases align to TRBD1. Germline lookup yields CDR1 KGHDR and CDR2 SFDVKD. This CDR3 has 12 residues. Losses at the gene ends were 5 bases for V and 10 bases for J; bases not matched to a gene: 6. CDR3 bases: TGTGCCACCAGTGGCGACAGGGCCGACTACACCTTC. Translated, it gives CATSGDRADYTF.

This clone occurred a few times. In DNA form, the CDR3 reads TGTGCCAGCAGTTCCACACAGAGCTATAATTCACCCCTCCACTTT. Amino acid sequence: CASSSTQSYNSPLHF. The chain uses TRBV6-2 or TRBV6-3 and TRBJ1-6; D gene uncertain. CDR1 MNHEY and CDR2 SVGEGT come from the germline V gene. V was clipped by 4 bases and J by 3 bases, with 10 bases between them. The CDR3 runs to 15 residues.

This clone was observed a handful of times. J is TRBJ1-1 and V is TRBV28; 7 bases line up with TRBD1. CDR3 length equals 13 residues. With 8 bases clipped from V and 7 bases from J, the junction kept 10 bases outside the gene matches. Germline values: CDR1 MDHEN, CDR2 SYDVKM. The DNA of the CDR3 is TGTGCCAGCCCACGGGACCCAGGGGGTGAAGCTTTCTTT. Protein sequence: CASPRDPGGEAFF.